The clone carrying this T cell receptor beta chain was recorded a few times. The sample belongs to a study of T cells in Graves' hyperthyroidism and ophthalmopathy. Germline V gives CDR1 SGHDN, CDR2 FVKESK. After removal of 5 bases from V and 3 bases from J, the junction contained 7 bases not matched to a gene. There are 14 residues in the CDR3. A patient was excluded if there was uncontrolled infection, other autoimmune disease, pregnancy or lactation. Template material for amplifying TCR beta CDR3 regions consisted of RNA transcripts. The HTBI set primed first-round TCR CDR3 RT-PCR. TCRdb re-analysed the multiplex PCR reads in MiXCR, keeping a single row per CDR3 protein. The table has 550,000 to 650,000 distinct CDR3 sequences, around 14% seen once.

The gene calls are TRBV14 and TRBJ2-7; 7 positions match TRBD2. Source material: blood. The sequence was collected from a woman in her twenties or thirties with Graves' hyperthyroidism that later progressed to Graves' ophthalmopathy. The CDR3, as DNA: TGTGCCAGCAGCTCGCTAGCGGAAAACTACGAGCAGTACTTC. This codes for CASSSLAENYEQYF.